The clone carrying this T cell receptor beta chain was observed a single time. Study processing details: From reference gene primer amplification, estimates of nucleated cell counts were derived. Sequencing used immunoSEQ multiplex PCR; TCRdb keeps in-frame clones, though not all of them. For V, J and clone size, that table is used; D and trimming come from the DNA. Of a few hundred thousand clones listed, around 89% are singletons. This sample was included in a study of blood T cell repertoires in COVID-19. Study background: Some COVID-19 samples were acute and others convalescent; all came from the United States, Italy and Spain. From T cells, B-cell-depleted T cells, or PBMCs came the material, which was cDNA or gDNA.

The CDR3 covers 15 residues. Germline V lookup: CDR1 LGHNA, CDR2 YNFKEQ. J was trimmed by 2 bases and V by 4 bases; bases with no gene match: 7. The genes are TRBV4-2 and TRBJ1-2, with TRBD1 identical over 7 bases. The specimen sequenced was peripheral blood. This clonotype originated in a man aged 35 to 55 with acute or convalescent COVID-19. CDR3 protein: CASSLHRGSNYGYTF. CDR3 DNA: TGTGCCAGCAGCCTTCACAGGGGCTCGAACTATGGCTACACCTTC.